These 31 T cell receptor beta chains were all obtained from the same sample, sequenced in a study of blood T cell repertoires in COVID-19. Method: immunoSEQ multiplex PCR; TCRdb's copy keeps in-frame clones and lacks some. The table has fewer than 300,000 clones, about nine tenths seen once. Sequencing was carried out using PBMCs or T cells enriched from blood (not recorded which). The receptors come from a woman aged 25 to 39 who had recovered from COVID-19.

This rearrangement joins TRBV7-2 to TRBJ2-7, with 10 nucleotides matching TRBD1. Trimming cost V 3 bases and J 5 bases; bases outside gene matches: 1. This CDR3 has 13 residues. CDR1 and CDR2 from the germline V gene are SGHTA and FQGNSA. As DNA, the CDR3 is TGTGCCAGCAGCTTTGACAGGGGGCACGAGCAGTACTTC. Translation gives CASSFDRGHEQYF.

The gene calls are TRBV19 and TRBJ1-4, with D hard to call. This CDR3 is built from 14 residues. The germline V and J ends were trimmed by 4 bases and 5 bases, with 11 bases remaining between them. Germline CDR1 is LNHDA and CDR2 is SQIVND (reference sequence). The CDR3 protein is CASSNRDRNEKLFF. The CDR3 bases are TGTGCCAGTAGTAACCGGGATAGAAATGAAAAACTGTTTTTT.

V and J are TRBV20-1 and TRBJ1-6; D ambiguous. Germline V lookup: CDR1 DFQATT, CDR2 SNEGSKA (reference sequence). This CDR3 is built from 14 residues. V lost 3 bases to trimming and J lost 9 bases, with 15 bases between them. The CDR3 here is CSASPLQFGSPLHF. In DNA, the CDR3 is TGCAGTGCTAGTCCCTTACAGTTCGGTTCACCCCTCCACTTT.

The V and J genes are TRBV5-4 and TRBJ1-2, with 7 bases aligning to TRBD1. CDR3 length: 15 residues. Germline lookup yields CDR1 SGHNT and CDR2 YYREEE (reference sequence). Unmatched junction bases numbered 10, after V lost 4 bases and J lost 4 bases. The CDR3 reads CASSANRGSAYGYTF. DNA of the CDR3: TGTGCCAGCAGCGCCAACAGGGGATCGGCCTATGGCTACACCTTC.

The V gene is TRBV9, the J gene TRBJ1-5, with D possibly TRBD1 on 5 matching bases. From germline, CDR1 is SGDLS and CDR2 YYNGEE. This CDR3 comprises 15 residues. V lost 4 bases and J 0 bases, leaving 11 bases between the germline ends. The CDR3 region has the DNA TGTGCCAGCAGCCTCGACAGATATAGCAATCAGCCCCAGCATTTT. Translating it yields CASSLDRYSNQPQHF.

This clone is a singleton in its sample. V usage is TRBV7-9 and J usage is TRBJ2-1; D perhaps matches TRBD1 (5 bases). The CDR3 runs 13 residues. The germline V gene has CDR1 SEHNR and CDR2 FQNEAQ (reference sequence). Between the trimmed V and J ends, which lost 3 bases and 8 bases, there was a span of 11 bases. CDR3 amino acids: CASSFGDRHEQFF. The CDR3 bases are TGTGCCAGCAGCTTTGGAGACAGACATGAGCAGTTCTTC.

The chain joins TRBV4-1 to TRBJ2-1; TRBD2 aligns across 9 bases. The trim removed 0 bases at V and 1 base at J, leaving 7 bases unmatched. The CDR3 length is 18 residues. Germline values: CDR1 MGHRA, CDR2 YSYEKL. CDR3 region: CASSQEDLGLASYNEQFF. The CDR3 DNA reads TGCGCCAGCAGCCAAGAAGACCTCGGACTAGCGTCCTACAATGAGCAGTTCTTC.

V and J are TRBV7-9 and TRBJ2-5, with TRBD2 matching over 14 bases. Germline V gene sequence: CDR1 SEHNR, CDR2 FQNEAQ (reference sequence). V shed 5 bases and J 5 bases; nucleotides not matched to a gene: 10. The CDR3 spans 17 residues. The CDR3 coding sequence is TGTGCCAGCAGCCCCATGGGACTAGCGGGAGAAAGGGAGACCCAGTACTTC. This sequence encodes CASSPMGLAGERETQYF.

In the case of this clone: Other nucleotide sequences in the sample specify the same CDR3. The J gene is TRBJ1-3, the V gene TRBV30; a weak D match, TRBD1 (5 bases). Germline-derived CDR1 and CDR2 are GTSNPN and SVGIG (reference sequence). The CDR3 extends over 13 amino acids. V lost 3 bases and J 4 bases, leaving 10 bases between the germline ends. This CDR3 reads CAWSPGGGNTIYF. The DNA of the CDR3 is TGTGCCTGGAGCCCCGGGGGGGGAAACACCATATATTTT.

This clone has more than one count but fewer than ten. The chain uses TRBV30 and TRBJ1-2; possible D gene TRBD1, 6 bases. The germline V gene has CDR1 GTSNPN and CDR2 SVGIG (reference sequence). The CDR3 covers 15 residues. V shed 3 bases and J shed 0 bases, with 14 bases lying between them. CDR3 in DNA: TGTGCCTGGAGAATGGACAGCTCCACTAACTATGGCTACACCTTC. Amino acids: CAWRMDSSTNYGYTF.

The count of this clone is one. This chain uses TRBV5-1 with TRBJ2-1, with D perhaps TRBD2 (6 bases). This CDR3 spans 15 amino acids. The germline V gene encodes CDR1 SGHRS and CDR2 YFSETQ. Trimming cost V 7 bases and J 1 base, with 15 bases left between them. CDR3 in DNA: TGCGCCAGCCTCGGGACCGGAGGGTCCTACAATGAGCAGTTCTTC. Translated, it gives CASLGTGGSYNEQFF.

The rearrangement uses TRBV10-3 and TRBJ2-3; D might be TRBD1 (5 bases). The germline V gene encodes CDR1 ENHRY and CDR2 SYGVKD. The CDR3 is 17 amino acids. V lost 0 bases to trimming and J lost 3 bases, with 16 bases between them. The CDR3 reads CAISESRQLTRTDTQYF. The CDR3 nucleotides are TGTGCCATCAGTGAGTCGAGACAGCTCACAAGGACAGATACGCAGTATTTT.

The chain couples TRBV5-4 to TRBJ2-3; weak D call: TRBD2 (6 bases). V was trimmed by 10 bases and J by 2 bases, leaving 17 bases between them. The germline gives CDR1 SGHNT, CDR2 YYREEE (reference sequence). The CDR3 is made up of 14 amino acids. CDR3 nucleotides: TGTGCCTGGAGGGGTTCCCCTCTCACAGATACGCAGTATTTT. It is translated as CAWRGSPLTDTQYF.

This rearrangement joins TRBV2 to TRBJ2-1; maybe TRBD2 (6 bases). The germline CDR1 and CDR2 sequences are SNHLY and FYNNEI. The V end lost 6 bases, the J end lost 4 bases, and 10 bases lay between the germline ends. The CDR3 runs to 13 residues. DNA for the CDR3: TGTGCCAGCAGGGAGGGGACTTACAATGAGCAGTTCTTC. Translation: CASREGTYNEQFF.

In its sample, this clone was seen a few times. The chain is built from TRBV6-6 and TRBJ1-2, with D possibly TRBD1 on 6 matching bases. V was clipped by 6 bases and J by 2 bases, with 16 bases between them. Germline V gives CDR1 MNHNY, CDR2 SVGAGI (reference sequence). The length of the CDR3 is 15 residues. The DNA of the CDR3 is TGTGCCAGCAGCAGACAGGTCCCCTTGAACTATGGCTACACCTTC. It codes for CASSRQVPLNYGYTF.

The chain recombines TRBV7-3 with TRBJ2-1; 14 bases are a match to TRBD2. The germline gives CDR1 SGHTA, CDR2 FQGTGA. The J segment lost 8 bases and the V segment lost 8 bases, leaving 2 bases of the junction unmatched. The CDR3 has 13 amino acids. The CDR3 sequence is CASGTSGSHEQFF. In nucleotides, the CDR3 is TGTGCCAGCGGGACTAGCGGGAGTCATGAGCAGTTCTTC.

The chain uses TRBV2 and TRBJ2-7, with a weak D call TRBD1 (6 bases). The CDR3 runs 12 residues. Trimming took off 7 bases at V and 2 bases at J, with 9 bases between the two ends. Germline CDR1 reads SNHLY; CDR2 reads FYNNEI. This CDR3 is CASTRQAYEQYF. The CDR3 DNA reads as TGTGCCAGCACCAGACAGGCCTACGAGCAGTACTTC.

V usage is TRBV14 and J usage is TRBJ1-6; the D gene is possibly TRBD1 (5 bases). Per the germline V gene, CDR1 is SGHDN and CDR2 is FVKESK. The CDR3 totals 15 residues. V gave up 4 bases and J gave up 7 bases, with 14 bases separating them. The CDR3 loop is CASSLTVGENSPLHF. CDR3 in DNA: TGTGCCAGCAGCCTCACCGTAGGGGAAAATTCACCCCTCCACTTT.

The rearrangement uses TRBV28 and TRBJ2-1; perhaps TRBD1 as D (5 bases). V was trimmed by 5 bases and J by 7 bases, leaving 15 bases between them. The germline gives CDR1 MDHEN, CDR2 SYDVKM. The CDR3 totals 14 residues. CDR3 amino acids: CASSHRMGPNEQFF. The DNA for the CDR3 is TGTGCCAGCAGTCATAGGATGGGGCCTAATGAGCAGTTCTTC.

The sample holds a few counts of this clone. J is TRBJ1-5 and V is TRBV7-2; tentative D call: TRBD1 (6 bases). There are 14 residues in the CDR3. The V end was cut by 5 bases, the J end by 7 bases, with 15 bases between. Germline V gives CDR1 SGHTA, CDR2 FQGNSA. CDR3 DNA: TGTGCCAGCAGCCCCAACAGGGCCAGGCAGCCCCAGCATTTT. This gives the protein CASSPNRARQPQHF.

The chain is built from TRBV6-2 or TRBV6-3 and TRBJ2-1; 7 nucleotides agree with TRBD1. V dropped 4 bases and J dropped 7; count of bases not matched to a gene: 1. The CDR3 length is 12 residues. In germline, CDR1 is MNHEY, CDR2 SVGEGT. CDR3 DNA: TGTGCCAGCAGTTCGACAGGGAATGAGCAGTTCTTC. It encodes CASSSTGNEQFF.

The V and J genes are TRBV15 and TRBJ2-3; tentative D call: TRBD2 (6 bases). The germline V gene has CDR1 LNHNV and CDR2 YYDKDF (reference sequence). V was cut by 4 bases and J by 4 bases, with 12 bases left in between. The CDR3 spans 14 residues. CDR3 region: CATSKRAGADTQYF. The CDR3, as DNA: TGTGCCACCAGCAAGCGGGCCGGCGCAGATACGCAGTATTTT.

Here the CDR3 reads CASSLDAGDNQPQHF. Written as DNA, the CDR3 is TGTGCCAGCAGCTTAGATGCAGGGGACAATCAGCCCCAGCATTTT. The chain combines TRBV11-2 with TRBJ1-5; possible D gene TRBD1, 6 bases. The length of the CDR3 is 15 residues. Trimming removed 0 bases at V and 3 bases at J, with 9 bases between. Germline assignment: CDR1 SGHAT and CDR2 FQNNGV. Based on the CDR3 plus reference TRBV11-2 and TRBJ1-5, the full variable domain is EAGVAQSPRYKIIEKRQSVAFWCNPISGHATLYWYQQILGQGPKLLIQFQNNGVVDDSQLPKDRFSAERLKGVDSTLKIQPAKLEDSAVYLCASSLDAGDNQPQHFGDGTRLSIL.

The chain uses TRBV10-3 and TRBJ1-1, with 7 positions matching TRBD1. The CDR3 runs to 15 residues. The J segment lost 2 bases and the V segment lost 7 bases, leaving 10 bases of the junction unmatched. Germline V gives CDR1 ENHRY, CDR2 SYGVKD. This chain's CDR3 is CAITVTGASNTEAFF. CDR3 nucleotide sequence: TGTGCCATCACCGTTACAGGGGCAAGTAACACTGAAGCTTTCTTT.

The chain combines TRBV2 with TRBJ2-6, with a tentative D call TRBD1 (6 bases). Germline V CDR1 and CDR2: SNHLY, FYNNEI. V lost 6 bases, J lost 2 bases, and 11 bases lay in between. CDR3 length: 15 residues. The CDR3, as DNA: TGTGCCAGCAGCAACTACAGGGCTGGGGCCAACGTCCTGACTTTC. This translates into CASSNYRAGANVLTF.

V usage is TRBV11-3 and J usage is TRBJ2-1; 9 bases match TRBD2. Trimming removed 0 bases from V and 8 bases from J; junction bases left unmatched: 8. Germline loops: CDR1 SGHNT, CDR2 YENEEA. This CDR3 contains 16 residues. CDR3 protein: CASSLDLSGSNHEQFF. The CDR3 DNA reads as TGTGCCAGCAGCTTAGATCTTAGCGGGAGTAACCATGAGCAGTTCTTC.

V and J are TRBV28 and TRBJ1-2, with D tentatively TRBD1 (5 bases). The CDR3 covers 15 residues. Germline V gives CDR1 MDHEN, CDR2 SYDVKM. V was clipped by 3 bases and J by 0 bases, with 11 bases between them. As DNA, the CDR3 is TGTGCCAGCAGTTTCAGGGTTGGGTCTAACTATGGCTACACCTTC. This translates into CASSFRVGSNYGYTF.

This clone has just a few counts. The gene calls are TRBV2 and TRBJ2-1; 8 nucleotides align to TRBD2. The CDR3 is 13 residues long. Trimming cost V 4 bases and J 7 bases; bases outside gene matches: 3. CDR1 SNHLY and CDR2 FYNNEI come from the germline V gene. Here the CDR3 DNA reads TGTGCCAGCAGTGGTTTAGCGGGGAATGAGCAGTTCTTC. This encodes CASSGLAGNEQFF.

The chain combines TRBV4-3 with TRBJ2-1; D might be TRBD2 (5 bases). V lost 0 bases to trimming and J lost 6 bases, with 12 bases between them. The CDR3 runs 15 residues. CDR1 and CDR2 from the germline V gene are LGHNA and YSLEER. The DNA for the CDR3 is TGCGCCAGCAGCCAAGAACTAGTAGGTATCAATGAGCAGTTCTTC. Encoded protein: CASSQELVGINEQFF.

This clone was recorded only once. The chain joins TRBV11-1 to TRBJ2-1; 9 bases map to TRBD2. CDR1 and CDR2 from the germline V gene are SGHAT and FQDESV (reference sequence). Trimming cost V 3 bases and J 5 bases; bases outside gene matches: 5. This CDR3 is built from 15 residues. CDR3 sequence reads: CASSLAGGTHNEQFF. DNA for the CDR3: TGTGCCAGCAGCTTGGCGGGAGGGACCCACAATGAGCAGTTCTTC.

This chain joins TRBV5-1 and TRBJ1-1, with 11 bases lining up with TRBD1. Germline assignment: CDR1 SGHRS and CDR2 YFSETQ. This CDR3 region has 15 residues. The junction had 9 bases not matched to a gene; V was cut back by 4 bases and J by 7 bases. The CDR3 coding sequence is TGCGCCAGCAGCCTATGGACAGGGGGCCGCGATGAAGCTTTCTTT. Residues: CASSLWTGGRDEAFF.